This entry describes one T cell receptor beta chain. TCRdb re-derived calls from the RT-PCR reads in MiXCR, one entry per CDR3 protein. This table holds hundreds of thousands of distinct CDR3 sequences, roughly 22% found once. This CDR3 has 16 residues. Trimming removed 1 base at V and 5 bases at J, with 15 bases between. The data were taken from a study of response to subunit inactivated influenza vaccine. The TCR was taken from a man in his fifties or sixties who received an inactivated influenza vaccine. This sequence joins TRBV12-3 or TRBV12-4 and TRBJ1-5, with D hard to call. The specimen comprised PBMCs from blood, sampled less than 22 months after vaccination. CDR3 bases: TGTGCCAGCAGTTTAGTATTCCCTAGCGACGATCAGCCCCAGCATTTT. Translating gives CASSLVFPSDDQPQHF.